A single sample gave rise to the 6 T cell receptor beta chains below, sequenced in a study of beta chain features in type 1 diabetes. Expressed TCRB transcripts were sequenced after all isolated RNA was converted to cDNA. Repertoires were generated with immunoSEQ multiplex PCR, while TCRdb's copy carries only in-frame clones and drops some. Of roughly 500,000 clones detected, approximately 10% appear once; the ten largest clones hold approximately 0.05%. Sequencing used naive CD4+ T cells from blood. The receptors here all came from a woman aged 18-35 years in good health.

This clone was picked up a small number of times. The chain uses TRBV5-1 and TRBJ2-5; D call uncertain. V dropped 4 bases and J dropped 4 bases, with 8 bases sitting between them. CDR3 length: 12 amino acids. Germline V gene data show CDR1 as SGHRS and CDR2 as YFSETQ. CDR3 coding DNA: TGCGCCAGCAGCGCGACCCCAGAGACCCAGTACTTC. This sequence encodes CASSATPETQYF. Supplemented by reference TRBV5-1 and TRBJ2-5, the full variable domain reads KAGVTQTPRYLIKTRGQQVTLSCSPISGHRSVSWYQQTPGQGLQFLFEYFSETQRNKGNFPGRFSGRQFSNSRSEMNVSTLELGDSALYLCASSATPETQYFGPGTRLLVL.

CDR3 residues: CAWRDRGLGEQYF. CDR3 nucleotide sequence: TGTGCCTGGAGGGACAGGGGATTGGGTGAGCAGTACTTC. The chain joins TRBV30 to TRBJ2-7; TRBD1 matches at 9 bases. Germline CDR1 GTSNPN, CDR2 SVGIG (reference sequence). The CDR3 spans 13 residues. V dropped 3 bases and J dropped 7; count of bases not matched to a gene: 7.

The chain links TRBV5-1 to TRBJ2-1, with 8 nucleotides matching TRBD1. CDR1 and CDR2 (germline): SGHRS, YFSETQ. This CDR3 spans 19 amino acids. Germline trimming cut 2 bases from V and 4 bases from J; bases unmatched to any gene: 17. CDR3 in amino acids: CASSFVGTGINPRYNEQFF. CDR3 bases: TGCGCCAGCAGCTTCGTTGGGACAGGAATCAATCCGCGTTACAATGAGCAGTTCTTC.

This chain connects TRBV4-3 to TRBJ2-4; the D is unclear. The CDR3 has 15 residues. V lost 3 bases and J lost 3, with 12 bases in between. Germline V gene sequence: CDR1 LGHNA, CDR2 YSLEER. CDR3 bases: TGCGCCAGCAGCCAGGGGATGTTGGGCAAAAACATTCAGTACTTC. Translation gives CASSQGMLGKNIQYF.

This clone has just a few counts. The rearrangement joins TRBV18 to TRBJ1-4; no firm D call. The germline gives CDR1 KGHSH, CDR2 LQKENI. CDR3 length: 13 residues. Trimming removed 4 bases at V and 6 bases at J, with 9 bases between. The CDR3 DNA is TGTGCCAGCTCACGCCAGCCCGATGAAAAACTGTTTTTT. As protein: CASSRQPDEKLFF.

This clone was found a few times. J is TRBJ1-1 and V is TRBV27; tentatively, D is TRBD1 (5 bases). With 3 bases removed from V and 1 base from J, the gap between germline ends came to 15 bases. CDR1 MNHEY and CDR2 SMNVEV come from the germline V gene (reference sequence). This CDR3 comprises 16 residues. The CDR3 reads CASSFVLGQGNTEAFF. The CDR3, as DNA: TGTGCCAGCAGTTTTGTCCTAGGGCAGGGGAACACTGAAGCTTTCTTT.